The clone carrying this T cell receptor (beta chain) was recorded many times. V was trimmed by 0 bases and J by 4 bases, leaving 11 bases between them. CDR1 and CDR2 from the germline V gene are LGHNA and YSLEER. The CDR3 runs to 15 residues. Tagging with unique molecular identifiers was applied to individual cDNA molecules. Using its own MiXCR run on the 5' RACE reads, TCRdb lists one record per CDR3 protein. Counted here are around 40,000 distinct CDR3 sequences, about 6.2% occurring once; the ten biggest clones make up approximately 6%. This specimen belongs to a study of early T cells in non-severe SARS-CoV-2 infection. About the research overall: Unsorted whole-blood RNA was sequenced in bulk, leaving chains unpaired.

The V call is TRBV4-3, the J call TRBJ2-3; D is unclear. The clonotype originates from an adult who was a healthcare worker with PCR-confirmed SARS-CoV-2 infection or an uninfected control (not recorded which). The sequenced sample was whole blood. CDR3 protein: CASSQEGYGPDTQYF. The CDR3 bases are TGCGCCAGCAGCCAAGAAGGCTACGGGCCAGATACGCAGTATTTT.